The 3 T cell receptor beta chains below were found in one sample sequenced in a study of beta chain features in type 1 diabetes. The investigators reverse transcribed all of the isolated RNA, so they sequenced expressed TCRB transcripts. Profiling relied on immunoSEQ multiplex PCR, and the TCRdb table lists in-frame clones only, not all of them. Of under 500,000 clones detected, approximately 28% appear once; the ten largest clones hold 0.05% to 0.07%. Sequencing was done on a sample of naive CD4+ T cells from blood. These receptors came from a man between 18 and 29 years old in good health.

This clone appeared a few times. The chain is built from TRBV28 and TRBJ2-7, with unresolved D. CDR1 and CDR2 from the germline V gene are MDHEN and SYDVKM. Trimming shortened V by 6 bases and J by 3 bases, and 6 bases separated the two germline ends. The CDR3 runs to 11 residues. In nucleotides, the CDR3 is TGTGCCAGCAGGTTTAACTACGAGCAGTACTTC. Translating it yields CASRFNYEQYF.

This chain uses TRBV29-1 with TRBJ2-7; weak D call: TRBD2 (5 bases). The germline V gene has CDR1 SQVTM and CDR2 ANQGSEA. V lost 5 bases and J lost 2, with 13 bases in between. The CDR3 is made up of 13 amino acids. The CDR3 protein is CSVRGISAYEQYF. Written as DNA, the CDR3 is TGCAGCGTTAGAGGGATTTCGGCCTACGAGCAGTACTTC.

The V gene is TRBV27, the J gene TRBJ1-5, with D unresolved. Germline V CDR1 and CDR2: MNHEY, SMNVEV (reference sequence). Trimming removed 5 bases from V and 2 bases from J, with 16 bases in between. This CDR3 comprises 16 residues. The CDR3 reads CASSVGPIGGNQPQHF. CDR3 nucleotide sequence: TGTGCCAGCAGTGTCGGACCTATCGGGGGCAATCAGCCCCAGCATTTT.